The 29 T cell receptor beta chains in this list originate from one sample, sequenced in a study of T cell responses to AZD1222 COVID-19 vaccine. Profiled with immunoSEQ multiplex PCR; TCRdb holds only in-frame clones, not every one. The sample holds approximately 88,000 clones, 92% seen once. Sequenced material: peripheral blood, taken on day 0 of AZD1222 vaccination. The receptors come from an adult in good health.

V gene TRBV10-1 combines with J gene TRBJ2-7; tentatively, D is TRBD1 (5 bases). Trimming shortened V by 1 base and J by 3 bases, and 16 bases separated the two germline ends. The CDR3 spans 16 residues. Germline V gene lookup returns CDR1 WNHNN and CDR2 SYGVQD (reference sequence). CDR3 sequence (DNA): TGCGCCAGCAGTGAGTTTGGTGGACACCAGCTCTACGAGCAGTACTTC. Translating it yields CASSEFGGHQLYEQYF.

V gene TRBV18 combines with J gene TRBJ1-4; possible D gene TRBD1, 6 bases. The V gene's germline CDR1 is KGHSH and CDR2 LQKENI. This CDR3 region has 15 residues. V was pared by 5 bases and J by 4 bases, with 14 bases between. The CDR3 DNA is TGTGCCAGCTCAATATCGACAGGTCTTAATGAAAAACTGTTTTTT. Encoded protein: CASSISTGLNEKLFF.

This chain joins TRBV5-1 and TRBJ2-2; D remains unclear. Germline CDR1 and CDR2: SGHRS and YFSETQ. The CDR3 is 14 residues long. Trimming shortened V by 0 bases and J by 6 bases, and 9 bases separated the two germline ends. Here the CDR3 DNA reads TGCGCCAGCAGCTTGGGACCTCCCCCCGGGGAGCTGTTTTTT. Translated, it gives CASSLGPPPGELFF. Full variable domain (rest looked up from reference TRBV5-1 and TRBJ2-2): KAGVTQTPRYLIKTRGQQVTLSCSPISGHRSVSWYQQTPGQGLQFLFEYFSETQRNKGNFPGRFSGRQFSNSRSEMNVSTLELGDSALYLCASSLGPPPGELFFGEGSRLTVL.

V gene TRBV4-2 combines with J gene TRBJ2-1, with 7 bases that match TRBD2. The V and J ends lost 3 bases and 8 bases, in that order; junction bases with no gene match: 13. The CDR3 totals 16 residues. The germline V gene encodes CDR1 LGHNA and CDR2 YNFKEQ. DNA for the CDR3: TGTGCCAGCAGCCACGGCCGTCAGCGGGATGGGGATGAGCAGTTCTTC. Its protein is CASSHGRQRDGDEQFF.

This chain uses TRBV7-2 with TRBJ1-6; 10 nucleotides align to TRBD1. Germline trimming cut 7 bases from V and 7 bases from J; bases unmatched to any gene: 7. Germline assignment: CDR1 SGHTA and CDR2 FQGNSA. The CDR3 loop spans 15 amino acids. The CDR3: CASTRTGGENSPLHF. DNA of the CDR3: TGTGCCAGCACCCGGACAGGGGGTGAGAATTCACCCCTCCACTTT.

This clone was picked up one time. The rearrangement links TRBV10-2 to TRBJ1-5, with D uncertain. Germline CDR1 WSHSY, CDR2 SAAADI. The V gene lost 2 bases and the J gene lost 4 bases, with 18 bases spanning the gap. This CDR3 is 17 amino acids long. The CDR3 sequence: CASSERASTLSNQPQHF. CDR3 nucleotides: TGCGCCAGCAGTGAGAGGGCCAGTACTCTTAGTAATCAGCCCCAGCATTTT.

The gene calls are TRBV24-1 and TRBJ1-1; D uncertain. CDR3 length: 11 residues. CDR1 KGHDR and CDR2 SFDVKD come from the germline V gene. V lost 5 bases to trimming and J lost 10 bases, with 10 bases between them. The DNA of the CDR3 is TGTGCCACCAGTGCTGCATTCAGAGCTTTCTTT. Its protein product is CATSAAFRAFF.

The chain joins TRBV15 to TRBJ2-3; D is undetermined. V lost 0 bases and J lost 4, with 8 bases in between. Germline CDR1 is LNHNV and CDR2 is YYDKDF (reference sequence). This CDR3 comprises 14 residues. In DNA form, the CDR3 reads TGTGCCACCAGCAGAGATAGACACGCAGATACGCAGTATTTT. Residues: CATSRDRHADTQYF.

This chain uses TRBV20-1 with TRBJ2-1; a possible D gene is TRBD2 (6 bases). The CDR3 runs 16 residues. V was clipped by 3 bases and J by 2 bases, with 17 bases between them. Germline V gene data show CDR1 as DFQATT and CDR2 as SNEGSKA (reference sequence). In DNA form, the CDR3 reads TGCAGTGCTAGTGGGGCCGGGGGTGCCCCCTACAATGAGCAGTTCTTC. Its translation is CSASGAGGAPYNEQFF.

The genes are TRBV5-5 and TRBJ2-1; D is possibly TRBD2 (6 bases). The germline V and J ends were trimmed by 0 bases and 0 bases, with 10 bases remaining between them. This CDR3 is 16 amino acids long. Germline CDR1 and CDR2: SGHKS and YYEKEE (reference sequence). The CDR3 nucleotides read TGTGCCAGCAGCTTGGCCTCCGGGAGCTCCTACAATGAGCAGTTCTTC. It yields the protein CASSLASGSSYNEQFF.

This chain links TRBV11-3 with TRBJ2-3, with TRBD1 identical over 7 bases. The germline V gene has CDR1 SGHNT and CDR2 YENEEA. This CDR3 is built from 15 residues. Trimming took 4 bases from V and 3 from J; bases not matched to a gene: 7. CDR3 sequence reads: CASSSRTGQTDTQYF. The DNA of the CDR3 is TGTGCCAGCAGCTCGCGGACAGGCCAAACAGATACGCAGTATTTT.

This chain connects TRBV19 to TRBJ1-3, with D tentatively TRBD1 (6 bases). The CDR3 is made up of 16 amino acids. Trimming took 7 bases from V and 0 from J, leaving 16 bases between them. Germline-derived CDR1 and CDR2 are LNHDA and SQIVND (reference sequence). Here the CDR3 DNA reads TGTGCCAGTATAGGATTTCGGGGGCGCTCTGGAAACACCATATATTTT. This translates into CASIGFRGRSGNTIYF. Complete variable domain (other parts from reference TRBV19 and TRBJ1-3): DGGITQSPKYLFRKEGQNVTLSCEQNLNHDAMYWYRQDPGQGLRLIYYSQIVNDFQKGDIAEGYSVSREKKESFPLTVTSAQKNPTAFYLCASIGFRGRSGNTIYFGEGSWLTVV.

The CDR3 here is CASTWGTGELFF. DNA of the CDR3: TGTGCCAGTACGTGGGGGACCGGGGAGCTGTTTTTT. The J gene is TRBJ2-2, the V gene TRBV19; D might be TRBD1 or TRBD2, each matching 5 bases. Germline V gene sequence: CDR1 LNHDA, CDR2 SQIVND (reference sequence). Trimming shortened V by 7 bases and J by 5 bases, and 8 bases separated the two germline ends. The CDR3 spans 12 residues.

The chain is built from TRBV24-1 and TRBJ1-1; 8 bases agree with TRBD1. CDR1 and CDR2 from the germline V gene are KGHDR and SFDVKD. The CDR3 extends over 15 amino acids. The ends lost 4 bases at V and 5 bases at J; junction bases unmatched: 8. The CDR3 DNA follows: TGTGCCACCAGTGACGCAGGGGGCATTTTGACTGAAGCTTTCTTT. Protein sequence: CATSDAGGILTEAFF.

The chain combines TRBV7-8 with TRBJ1-2; TRBD1 is a possible D gene (6 bases). The V gene lost 5 bases and the J gene lost 5 bases, with 15 bases spanning the gap. The CDR3 runs 14 residues. Germline CDR1 reads SGHVS; CDR2 reads FQNEAQ. The CDR3: CASSQSGAGYGYTF. The CDR3 DNA reads as TGTGCCAGCAGCCAGTCAGGGGCGGGGTATGGCTACACCTTC. Full variable domain (remainder filled in from reference TRBV7-8 and TRBJ1-2): GAGVSQSPRYKVAKRGQDVALRCDPISGHVSLFWYQQALGQGPEFLTYFQNEAQLDKSGLPSDRFFAERPEGSVSTLKIQRTQQEDSAVYLCASSQSGAGYGYTFGSGTRLTVV.

The chain employs TRBV28 and TRBJ1-5; 9 nucleotides line up with TRBD1. With V trimmed by 8 bases and J by 7 bases, 6 bases remained unmatched. Germline assignment: CDR1 MDHEN and CDR2 SYDVKM. The CDR3 runs to 13 residues. The CDR3 DNA reads TGTGCCAGCCTCACAGGGGGCAGGCAGCCCCAGCATTTT. Translation: CASLTGGRQPQHF.

J is TRBJ2-7 and V is TRBV18; D gene unclear. The germline gives CDR1 KGHSH, CDR2 LQKENI. Trimming took off 5 bases at V and 6 bases at J, with 11 bases between the two ends. This CDR3 comprises 12 residues. The CDR3 protein is CASSSMSSEQYF. DNA of the CDR3: TGTGCCAGCTCATCAATGAGTTCCGAGCAGTACTTC.

This chain connects TRBV5-8 to TRBJ2-7; D is unresolved. V lost 0 bases, J lost 0 bases, and 13 bases lay in between. Germline CDR1 is SGHTS and CDR2 is YDEGEE. This CDR3 has 16 residues. DNA of the CDR3: TGTGCCAGCAGCTTGGTCCTTGGGTCTACCTCCTACGAGCAGTACTTC. Encoded protein: CASSLVLGSTSYEQYF.

The V and J genes are TRBV15 and TRBJ2-7; maybe TRBD1 (6 bases). The CDR3 spans 13 residues. Trimming took 9 bases from V and 4 from J, leaving 16 bases between them. The germline CDR1 and CDR2 sequences are LNHNV and YYDKDF (reference sequence). The CDR3 coding sequence is TGTGCCACGAAAAGGGGGAGAGAGTACGAGCAGTACTTC. Translated, it gives CATKRGREYEQYF.

The chain has TRBV7-2 and TRBJ1-2; no clear D gene. In germline, CDR1 is SGHTA, CDR2 FQGNSA. CDR3 size: 14 residues. The V end lost 5 bases, the J end lost 3 bases, and 13 bases lay between the germline ends. The CDR3 loop is CASSQRREDYGYTF. The DNA for the CDR3 is TGTGCCAGCAGCCAAAGAAGGGAGGACTATGGCTACACCTTC.

J is TRBJ2-1 and V is TRBV15; 9 nucleotides match TRBD2. There are 16 residues in the CDR3. CDR1 is LNHNV and CDR2 is YYDKDF in the germline V gene (reference sequence). V dropped 5 bases and J dropped 5; count of bases not matched to a gene: 10. CDR3 bases: TGTGCCACCAGCCCCGGGCGGGAGGGCGTGAACAATGAGCAGTTCTTC. This codes for CATSPGREGVNNEQFF.

This clone occurred once. The gene calls are TRBV28 and TRBJ2-7, with D unresolved. This CDR3 has 14 residues. Germline CDR1 is MDHEN and CDR2 is SYDVKM. Between the trimmed V and J ends, which lost 3 bases and 0 bases, there was a span of 9 bases. The DNA for the CDR3 is TGTGCCAGCAGTTTGGTCAGCCACTCCTACGAGCAGTACTTC. Protein product: CASSLVSHSYEQYF.

J is TRBJ2-7 and V is TRBV5-6, with D perhaps matching TRBD2 (6 bases). With 0 bases removed from V and 0 bases from J, the gap between germline ends came to 10 bases. The CDR3 consists of 15 residues. The germline V gene has CDR1 SGHDT and CDR2 YYEEEE. CDR3 amino acids: CASSLVAGSSYEQYF. DNA for the CDR3: TGTGCCAGCAGCTTGGTGGCGGGAAGCTCCTACGAGCAGTACTTC.

Here the CDR3 DNA reads TGTGCCAGCAGTGCACGGACAGGGTATAGCAATCAGCCCCAGCATTTT. This translates into CASSARTGYSNQPQHF. V usage is TRBV2 and J usage is TRBJ1-5; 8 bases match TRBD1. Germline V gives CDR1 SNHLY, CDR2 FYNNEI. This CDR3 spans 16 amino acids. Trimming removed 4 bases from V and 0 bases from J; junction bases left unmatched: 5.

The rearrangement uses TRBV15 and TRBJ1-6; 9 bases line up with TRBD1. V was clipped by 1 base and J by 6 bases; unmatched bases: 7. This CDR3 contains 17 residues. Germline CDR1 is LNHNV and CDR2 is YYDKDF (reference sequence). This CDR3 reads CATSRGMGQGPNSPLHF. The CDR3 DNA reads TGTGCCACCAGCAGAGGAATGGGACAGGGTCCTAATTCACCCCTCCACTTT.

This clone was observed a few times. V is TRBV7-9 and J is TRBJ1-2, with 10 bases matching TRBD1. Germline lookup yields CDR1 SEHNR and CDR2 FQNEAQ (reference sequence). CDR3 length: 16 amino acids. Unmatched junction bases numbered 13, after V lost 6 bases and J lost 6 bases. CDR3 coding DNA: TGTGCCAGCAGTACCCCAATGACAGGGGGCTGGGATGGCTACACCTTC. Encoded protein: CASSTPMTGGWDGYTF.

This chain uses TRBV5-8 with TRBJ1-6; D is unclear. The CDR3 contains 16 residues. Germline values: CDR1 SGHTS, CDR2 YDEGEE. The V end lost 0 bases, the J end lost 0 bases, and 7 bases lay between the germline ends. The CDR3 sequence is CASSLGQISYNSPLHF. The DNA for the CDR3 is TGTGCCAGCAGCTTGGGACAAATCTCCTATAATTCACCCCTCCACTTT. Variable domain in full (rest from reference TRBV5-8 and TRBJ1-6): EAGVTQSPTHLIKTRGQQATLRCSPISGHTSVYWYQQALGLGLQFLLWYDEGEERNRGNFPPRFSGRQFPNYSSELNVNALELEDSALYLCASSLGQISYNSPLHFGNGTRLTVT.

The rearrangement uses TRBV11-2 and TRBJ2-1, with D unresolved. Germline lookup yields CDR1 SGHAT and CDR2 FQNNGV. The germline V and J ends were trimmed by 9 bases and 8 bases, with 11 bases remaining between them. CDR3 length equals 11 residues. The chain's CDR3 is CASNNGDEQFF. The DNA for the CDR3 is TGTGCCAGTAACAACGGCGATGAGCAGTTCTTC.

This chain joins TRBV5-1 and TRBJ2-7, with 7 nucleotides matching TRBD1. V shed 6 bases, J shed 1 base, and the junction held 7 bases outside the gene matches. The CDR3 runs to 14 residues. Germline assignment: CDR1 SGHRS and CDR2 YFSETQ. The CDR3 sequence: CASMNPGQSYEQYF. In DNA, the CDR3 is TGCGCCAGCATGAACCCGGGACAGTCCTACGAGCAGTACTTC.